This T cell receptor (beta chain) originates from a study of blood T cell repertoires in COVID-19. Before being deemed recovered, Cohort 3 donors had two negative PCRs, clearance, or symptom resolution. Germline loops: CDR1 MNHNS, CDR2 SASEGT. This CDR3 region has 18 residues. Losses at the gene ends were 2 bases for V and 3 bases for J; bases not matched to a gene: 13. A single count supports this clone. Clones were read by immunoSEQ multiplex PCR, and TCRdb kept only the in-frame ones, dropping some. The sample records roughly 400,000 clones, around 91% being singletons. Source material: PBMCs or T cells enriched from blood (not recorded which). This chain links TRBV6-1 with TRBJ1-5; TRBD1 matches at 7 bases. The TCR originated in a man aged 18 to 29 who had recovered from COVID-19. CDR3 DNA sequence: TGTGCCAGCAGTGAAAGCACAGGGGAATGGGTTGTCAATCAGCCCCAGCATTTT. It encodes CASSESTGEWVVNQPQHF.